The entry below gives a single TCR beta chain sequence along with its context. Its antigen is not identified. Each of the donors was a healthy adult who was HIV-negative and had not had a recent acute infection or vaccination. CD45RA-negative memory and CD45RA+ naive subsets were split from the CD4+ cells. Using immunoSEQ multiplex PCR, the repertoire was profiled, and TCRdb retains in-frame clones only, with some absent. The data hold 950,000 to 1,100,000 clones, with about 74% observed a single time. The sample comes from a study of shared clonotypes between healthy human individuals. The germline V gene encodes CDR1 SGHRS and CDR2 YFSETQ. J gave up 0 bases and V 10 bases, and 9 bases lay outside the gene matches. The CDR3 length is 16 residues. Overall study findings and caveats: A few donors showed sharing of around 5.3% of naive CD4 clonotypes.

The chain has TRBV5-1 and TRBJ2-2; 10 bases agree with TRBD2. The sequence derives from a man aged 18 to 30 in good health. Input material: memory CD4+ T cells sorted from blood. Specified subset: CD45RA-negative fraction. CDR3 region: CASAGSGRSNTGELFF. The CDR3 nucleotides are TGCGCCTCGGCGGGTAGCGGGAGGTCGAACACCGGGGAGCTGTTTTTT.